Below are 3 T cell receptor beta chains sequenced from a single sample in a study of beta chain features in type 1 diabetes. Study conclusions and caveats: All four CD4+ subsets of Type 1 diabetes patients contained TCRB CDR3s that were moderately but significantly shorter.

Of the isolated RNA, all was reverse transcribed, and so the sequenced material was expressed TCRB transcripts. Sequencing used immunoSEQ multiplex PCR; TCRdb keeps in-frame clones, though not all of them. The sample lists tens of thousands of clones, 35% to 50% occurring once. No antigen is known for these receptors. The sample taken for sequencing was Tregs from blood. The receptors here all came from a man under 40 with type 1 diabetes.

The chain employs TRBV7-2 and TRBJ1-1; unclear D gene. V lost 4 bases and J 4 bases, leaving 13 bases between the germline ends. The CDR3 loop spans 14 amino acids. In germline, CDR1 is SGHTA, CDR2 FQGNSA. The CDR3 coding sequence is TGTGCCAGCAGCTCACCAACCCGCGCCACTGAAGCTTTCTTT. Amino acids: CASSSPTRATEAFF.

This chain connects TRBV15 to TRBJ2-7; TRBD1 might be the D (5 bases). Germline values: CDR1 LNHNV, CDR2 YYDKDF (reference sequence). The ends were cut back, 3 bases at V and 6 bases at J, with 15 bases in the middle. The CDR3 loop spans 14 amino acids. Here the CDR3 reads CATSSRVDSAEQYF. Written as DNA, the CDR3 is TGTGCCACCAGCAGTCGCGTCGACAGCGCCGAGCAGTACTTC.

This sequence joins TRBV13 and TRBJ1-5; D gene uncertain. The CDR3 runs to 21 residues. The V end lost 0 bases, the J end lost 0 bases, and 24 bases lay between the germline ends. Germline V CDR1 and CDR2: PRHDT, FYEKMQ (reference sequence). The CDR3 spells CASSLGLMMSGTCYSNQPQHF. CDR3 coding DNA: TGTGCCAGCAGCTTAGGCCTAATGATGTCAGGTACCTGCTATAGCAATCAGCCCCAGCATTTT.